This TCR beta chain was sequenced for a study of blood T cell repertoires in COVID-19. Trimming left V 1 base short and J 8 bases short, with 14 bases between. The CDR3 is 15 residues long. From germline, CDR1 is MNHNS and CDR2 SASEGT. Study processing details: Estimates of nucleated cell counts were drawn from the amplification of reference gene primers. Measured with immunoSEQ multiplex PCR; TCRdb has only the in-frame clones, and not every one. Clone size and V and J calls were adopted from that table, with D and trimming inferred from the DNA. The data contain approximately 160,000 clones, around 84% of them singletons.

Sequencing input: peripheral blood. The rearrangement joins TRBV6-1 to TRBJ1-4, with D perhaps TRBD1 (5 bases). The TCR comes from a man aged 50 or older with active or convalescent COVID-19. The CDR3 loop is CASSEVGGIREKLFF. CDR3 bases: TGTGCCAGCAGTGAAGTGGGGGGGATTAGGGAAAAACTGTTTTTT.